Below, 6 T cell receptor beta chains from the same sample are listed, as sequenced in a study of T cell changes during pregnancy in multiple sclerosis. Sequencing used immunoSEQ multiplex PCR; TCRdb keeps in-frame clones, though not all of them. The sample contains approximately 45,000 clones, 91% of which appear only once. The source material was CD8+ T cells from peripheral blood mononuclear cells, sampled in the second trimester of pregnancy. The receptors were sampled from a female donor with multiple sclerosis, enrolled in a pregnancy study.

This chain connects TRBV6-5 to TRBJ1-5; D gene ambiguous. Trimming cost V 5 bases and J 6 bases, with 14 bases left between them. The CDR3 is 14 amino acids. From germline, CDR1 is MNHEY and CDR2 SVGAGI. The CDR3 spells CASSPMGGVQPQHF. Written as DNA, the CDR3 is TGTGCCAGCAGTCCGATGGGCGGGGTTCAGCCCCAGCATTTT.

The V and J genes are TRBV4-3 and TRBJ1-1, with D maybe TRBD1 (5 bases). Germline-derived CDR1 and CDR2 are LGHNA and YSLEER. Trimming shortened V by 0 bases and J by 2 bases, and 13 bases separated the two germline ends. CDR3 length equals 16 residues. The CDR3 is CASSQDRRGANTEAFF. In DNA form, the CDR3 reads TGCGCCAGCAGCCAAGACCGCCGTGGGGCCAACACTGAAGCTTTCTTT.

As for this clone: Other DNA sequences within the sample encode an identical CDR3. The rearrangement joins TRBV4-1 to TRBJ2-7; a possible D gene is TRBD1 (5 bases). Germline values: CDR1 MGHRA, CDR2 YSYEKL. The CDR3 runs to 13 residues. Between the trimmed V and J ends, which lost 0 bases and 4 bases, there was a span of 7 bases. In nucleotides, the CDR3 is TGCGCCAGCAGCCAAGATAGGGGTTACGAGCAGTACTTC. Amino acids: CASSQDRGYEQYF.

This chain connects TRBV7-2 to TRBJ2-7; a possible D gene is TRBD2 (5 bases). CDR1 is SGHTA and CDR2 is FQGNSA in the germline V gene. V shed 5 bases and J shed 2 bases, with 13 bases lying between them. The CDR3 length is 14 residues. The CDR3 loop reads CASSHTGSAYEQYF. The CDR3 coding sequence is TGTGCCAGCAGCCACACGGGGTCCGCCTACGAGCAGTACTTC.

The chain uses TRBV10-2 and TRBJ2-3, with D uncertain. The CDR3 contains 11 residues. Trimming removed 4 bases from V and 6 bases from J, with 5 bases in between. CDR1 is WSHSY and CDR2 is SAAADI in the germline V gene. CDR3 region: CASSGADTQYF. In nucleotides, the CDR3 is TGCGCCAGCAGTGGCGCGGATACGCAGTATTTT.

This rearrangement joins TRBV19 to TRBJ2-7, with D perhaps matching TRBD1 (6 bases). In germline, CDR1 is LNHDA, CDR2 SQIVND (reference sequence). CDR3 length: 14 amino acids. The ends were cut back, 4 bases at V and 4 bases at J, with 14 bases in the middle. Here the CDR3 reads CASSTPDSYYEQYF. CDR3 DNA sequence: TGTGCCAGTAGTACCCCGGACAGCTATTACGAGCAGTACTTC.